This T cell receptor beta chain was retrieved from a study of CD8 T cells in Susac syndrome. RNA in amounts of roughly 0.5 to 1 ug was reverse transcribed with random hexamers. TCRdb processed the immunoSEQ multiplex PCR reads anew with MiXCR; each CDR3 protein has one entry. The sample records some 130,000 distinct CDR3 sequences, more than 85% being singletons. Diagnostic criteria defined recently for definite or probable disease were met by the Susac syndrome patients. The CDR3 has 18 amino acids. The germline gives CDR1 KGHDR, CDR2 SFDVKD. J lost 1 base, V lost 3 bases, and 11 bases had no gene match.

J is TRBJ2-1 and V is TRBV24-1; 7 bases fit TRBD2. This sequence was found in a human donor with Susac syndrome. The sample was CD8+ T cells from PBMCs. CDR3 region: CATSDPGRSGRSYNEQFF. The CDR3 nucleotides read TGTGCCACCAGTGATCCGGGTCGTAGCGGGCGTTCCTACAATGAGCAGTTCTTC.